This T cell receptor beta chain is from a study of CD8 T cells in ankylosing spondylitis. The V gene end was trimmed by 5 bases and the J gene end by 10 bases; junction bases not matched to a gene: 1. The CDR3 has 12 amino acids. Germline CDR1 and CDR2: ENHRY and SYGVKD. TCRdb redid the calling of the 5' RACE reads with MiXCR, one entry per CDR3 protein. Of fewer than 250,000 distinct CDR3 sequences listed, roughly a third are singletons. The chain uses TRBV10-3 and TRBJ2-1; TRBD2 agrees at 11 bases. This clonotype was obtained from a male donor with ankylosing spondylitis or in good health (not recorded which). Material: blood, either unsorted or a sorted T cell fraction (not recorded which). The CDR3: CAISRTSGEQFF. DNA of the CDR3: TGTGCCATCAGTCGGACTAGCGGGGAGCAGTTCTTC.